This entry lists 11 T cell receptor beta chains sequenced from one sample in a study of monozygotic twins with inflammatory bowel disease. TCRdb re-called the 5' RACE reads and catalogs CDR3 proteins one per entry, DNA excluded. The sample table includes 300,000 to 400,000 distinct CDR3 sequences. Material for sequencing was blood. These receptors were taken from a human donor with ulcerative colitis or Crohn's disease, or a healthy co-twin of an affected twin (not recorded which).

The chain combines TRBV13 with TRBJ2-3; the TCRdb D gene call, TRBD1, has no DNA to confirm it. CDR3 size: 16 residues. The germline CDR1 and CDR2 sequences are PRHDT and FYEKMQ (reference sequence). Here the CDR3 reads CASSLAHRDPADTQYF. Using reference TRBV13 and TRBJ2-3 for the parts outside the CDR3, the full variable domain is AAGVIQSPRHLIKEKRETATLKCYPIPRHDTVYWYQQGPGQDPQFLISFYEKMQSDKGSIPDRFSAQQFSDYHSELNMSSLELGDSALYFCASSLAHRDPADTQYFGPGTRLTVL.

The chain couples TRBV6-5 to TRBJ2-4; TCRdb selects TRBD2, and the lack of DNA leaves this call unchecked. This CDR3 has 12 amino acids. Germline V gene sequence: CDR1 MNHEY, CDR2 SVGAGI. The CDR3 spells CASKGPQNIQYF.

The V and J genes are TRBV5-1 and TRBJ2-7. The CDR3 sequence is 12 residues long. CDR1 SGHRS and CDR2 YFSETQ come from the germline V gene. The CDR3 spells CASSIDGYEQYF.

The rearrangement links TRBV20-1 to TRBJ2-4; TCRdb names TRBD2, which stays unverified in the absence of DNA. Germline CDR1 DFQATT, CDR2 SNEGSKA (reference sequence). The CDR3 is made up of 13 amino acids. CDR3 amino acids: CSASDPPKNIQYF.

V and J are TRBV19 and TRBJ2-6; the TRBD1 assignment by TCRdb is unverifiable without DNA. The CDR3 spans 15 residues. Germline V gene sequence: CDR1 LNHDA, CDR2 SQIVND (reference sequence). This CDR3 reads CASSTEGAGANVLTF.

The chain recombines TRBV5-1 with TRBJ1-2; the D call from TCRdb, TRBD1, cannot be confirmed without DNA. Germline V gene data show CDR1 as SGHRS and CDR2 as YFSETQ. The CDR3 has 14 residues. CDR3 in amino acids: CASSLADRNYGYTF.

The CDR3 region is CASSYSSTGGFNSPLHF. This chain links TRBV6-5 with TRBJ1-6; the D gene TCRdb calls, TRBD1, cannot be checked with no DNA. The germline V gene encodes CDR1 MNHEY and CDR2 SVGAGI. The CDR3 is 17 amino acids.

CDR3: CASSLGQAWGEQFF. V usage is TRBV6-1 and J usage is TRBJ2-1; TCRdb calls TRBD1, which cannot be checked without DNA. There are 14 residues in the CDR3. Germline-derived CDR1 and CDR2 are MNHNS and SASEGT.

The chain carries TRBV7-6 and TRBJ1-6; TCRdb outputs TRBD1, but without DNA this stays unchecked. CDR1 is SGHVS and CDR2 is FNYEAQ in the germline V gene. The CDR3 is made up of 14 amino acids. CDR3 in amino acids: CASSKTGGRSPLHF.

The J gene is TRBJ1-2, the V gene TRBV12-3 or TRBV12-4. The CDR3 contains 16 residues. This CDR3 is CASSFFLGSNNYGYTF.

This chain joins TRBV7-9 and TRBJ2-7; the D call from TCRdb, TRBD2, cannot be confirmed without DNA. This CDR3 comprises 14 residues. Germline V gene sequence: CDR1 SEHNR, CDR2 FQNEAQ (reference sequence). CDR3: CASSLEPDLIEQYF. The variable domain in full, with the rest retrieved from reference TRBV7-9 and TRBJ2-7, is DTGVSQNPRHKITKRGQNVTFRCDPISEHNRLYWYRQTLGQGPEFLTYFQNEAQLEKSRLLSDRFSAERPKGSFSTLEIQRTEQGDSAMYLCASSLEPDLIEQYFGPGTRLTVT.